The 32 T cell receptor beta chains below were found in one sample sequenced in a study of shared clonotypes between healthy human individuals. Sequenced by immunoSEQ multiplex PCR; TCRdb stores in-frame clones only, minus some. The profile shows roughly 2 million clones, under 97% of them singletons. The sequenced sample consisted of naive CD4+ T cells sorted from blood. Subset defined: CD45RA+ positively selected. These receptors all stem from a man aged 18 to 29 in good health.

This clone was seen a single time. V and J are TRBV29-1 and TRBJ2-1; D is possibly TRBD2 (5 bases). The CDR3 is made up of 12 amino acids. Trimming stripped 6 bases from V and 4 bases from J, with 10 bases between. Germline V gene sequence: CDR1 SQVTM, CDR2 ANQGSEA. CDR3: CSVVEGYNEQFF. CDR3 bases: TGCAGCGTAGTAGAGGGATACAATGAGCAGTTCTTC.

The chain links TRBV6-6 to TRBJ2-2; 7 positions agree with TRBD1. The CDR3 contains 14 residues. Germline loops: CDR1 MNHNY, CDR2 SVGAGI (reference sequence). J gave up 7 bases and V 7 bases, and 9 bases lay outside the gene matches. The CDR3 sequence: CASNADRLGGELFF. CDR3 bases: TGTGCCAGCAATGCGGACAGGTTGGGCGGGGAGCTGTTTTTT.

To note about this clone: At one of its ends the junction is not consistent with the germline gene, which may arise from a read error. The chain carries TRBV11-3 and TRBJ2-5, with D hard to call. CDR1 SGHNT and CDR2 YENEEA come from the germline V gene. The CDR3 has 14 residues. The CDR3 DNA reads as TGTGCCAGCAGCTTAGTTCCTGGGTCAGAGACTCAGTACTTC. Protein sequence: CASSLVPGSETQYF. The variable domain in full, with the rest retrieved from reference TRBV11-3 and TRBJ2-5, is EAGVVQSPRYKIIEKKQPVAFWCNPISGHNTLYWYLQNLGQGPELLIRYENEEAVDDSQLPKDRFSAERLKGVDSTLKIQPAELGDSAVYLCASSLVPGSETQYFGPGTRLLVL.

This clone was observed a single time. CDR3 bases: TGTGCCAGCTCTTATTCCAGGAACAATCAGCCCCAGCATTTT. Translation: CASSYSRNNQPQHF. V usage is TRBV6-1 and J usage is TRBJ1-5; D unresolved. The germline CDR1 and CDR2 sequences are MNHNS and SASEGT. The CDR3 contains 14 residues. V lost 8 bases to trimming and J lost 3 bases, with 14 bases between them.

The rearrangement joins TRBV5-1 to TRBJ1-2, with 10 positions matching TRBD1. This CDR3 is 14 amino acids long. Per the germline V gene, CDR1 is SGHRS and CDR2 is YFSETQ. Unmatched junction bases numbered 3, after V lost 4 bases and J lost 3 bases. CDR3 protein: CASSVGQGDYGYTF. CDR3 nucleotide sequence: TGCGCCAGCAGCGTCGGACAGGGGGACTATGGCTACACCTTC.

The V call is TRBV19, the J call TRBJ2-2; maybe TRBD1 (5 bases). V lost 10 bases, J lost 2 bases, and 11 bases lay in between. This CDR3 comprises 13 residues. CDR1 is LNHDA and CDR2 is SQIVND in the germline V gene (reference sequence). The CDR3 here is CATMDTNTGELFF. The CDR3 coding sequence is TGTGCCACTATGGACACTAACACCGGGGAGCTGTTTTTT.

This chain joins TRBV5-1 and TRBJ1-2; 10 bases match TRBD1. The CDR3 totals 15 residues. Germline loops: CDR1 SGHRS, CDR2 YFSETQ. V shed 5 bases and J 5 bases; nucleotides not matched to a gene: 9. The CDR3 DNA sequence: TGCGCCAGCAGTACCGGACAGGGGGGAGTTTATGGCTACACCTTC. Its translation is CASSTGQGGVYGYTF.

The V call is TRBV12-1, the J call TRBJ2-1; TRBD2, as called in the table, went unchecked against the DNA. TRBV12-1 is given as a pseudogene. This CDR3 is built from 17 residues. CDR3 in amino acids: CASSSPTSGPPYNEQFF. Here the CDR3 DNA reads TGTGCCAGCAGCTCCCCGACTAGCGGCCCTCCCTACAATGAGCAGTTCTTC.

The V gene is TRBV20-1, the J gene TRBJ1-1; D is ambiguous. Per germline, CDR1 DFQATT and CDR2 SNEGSKA (reference sequence). V dropped 2 bases and J dropped 8 bases, with 9 bases sitting between them. The CDR3 has 11 residues. This CDR3 is CSARRTGEAFF. The CDR3, as DNA: TGCAGTGCTAGACGGACGGGAGAAGCTTTCTTT.

Concerning this clone: This sample includes further DNA sequences coding for the same CDR3. The chain carries TRBV5-6 and TRBJ1-5; 7 nucleotides agree with TRBD1. J was trimmed by 2 bases and V by 1 base; bases with no gene match: 6. The CDR3 extends over 16 amino acids. CDR1 is SGHDT and CDR2 is YYEEEE in the germline V gene. The chain's CDR3 is CASSLRSTGGNQPQHF. The CDR3 DNA sequence: TGTGCCAGCAGCTTGAGATCTACAGGGGGCAATCAGCCCCAGCATTTT.

The chain couples TRBV6-5 to TRBJ2-3; possibly TRBD1 for D (5 bases). The CDR3 extends over 13 amino acids. The ends were cut back, 7 bases at V and 5 bases at J, with 13 bases in the middle. Germline lookup yields CDR1 MNHEY and CDR2 SVGAGI. Here the CDR3 reads CASTRGRRDTQYF. CDR3 nucleotide sequence: TGTGCCAGCACAAGGGGCAGGAGAGATACGCAGTATTTT.

The V call is TRBV5-6, the J call TRBJ1-5, with TRBD1 matching over 10 bases. V shed 0 bases, J shed 6 bases, and the junction held 3 bases outside the gene matches. CDR3 size: 15 residues. Germline CDR1 reads SGHDT; CDR2 reads YYEEEE. The CDR3 DNA follows: TGTGCCAGCAGCTTGGGACAGGGGGCTCTTCAGCCCCAGCATTTT. It codes for CASSLGQGALQPQHF.

This rearrangement joins TRBV2 to TRBJ1-1; TRBD1 agrees at 7 bases. CDR1 is SNHLY and CDR2 is FYNNEI in the germline V gene. This CDR3 has 14 amino acids. Trimming removed 10 bases from V and 2 bases from J; junction bases left unmatched: 10. The CDR3, as DNA: TGTGCCACCAGAAACAGGGACAGAAACACTGAAGCTTTCTTT. Translating it yields CATRNRDRNTEAFF. Looking up the rest from reference TRBV2 and TRBJ1-1 gives the full variable domain: EPEVTQTPSHQVTQMGQEVILRCVPISNHLYFYWYRQILGQKVEFLVSFYNNEISEKSEIFDDQFSVERPDGSNFTLKIRSTKLEDSAMYFCATRNRDRNTEAFFGQGTRLTVV.

This clone was recorded once. Other DNA sequences within the sample encode an identical CDR3. CDR3 region: CASSYPGTGELFF. CDR3 bases: TGTGCCAGCAGTTACCCGGGCACCGGGGAGCTGTTTTTT. The rearrangement joins TRBV6-5 to TRBJ2-2, with D hard to call. V was clipped by 2 bases and J by 4 bases, with 5 bases between them. The CDR3 is made up of 13 amino acids. From germline, CDR1 is MNHEY and CDR2 SVGAGI.

The chain recombines TRBV28 with TRBJ1-4; no definite D call. V gave up 2 bases and J gave up 7 bases, with 5 bases separating them. CDR3 length: 12 amino acids. From germline, CDR1 is MDHEN and CDR2 SYDVKM. As DNA, the CDR3 is TGTGCCAGCAGTTTAATACGTGAAAAACTGTTTTTT. Its translation is CASSLIREKLFF.

V usage is TRBV6-1 and J usage is TRBJ2-3, with 7 bases that match TRBD2. The trim removed 8 bases at V and 15 bases at J, leaving 14 bases unmatched. CDR1 is MNHNS, CDR2 SASEGT, per germline. This CDR3 is built from 12 residues. The CDR3 sequence is CASGPPGGWKYF. The DNA of the CDR3 is TGTGCCAGCGGGCCCCCCGGGGGGTGGAAATATTTT.

A word on this clone: This same CDR3 is encoded by further DNA sequences in the sample. The genes are TRBV19 and TRBJ2-3; 11 bases are a match to TRBD2. The CDR3 runs 15 residues. V was clipped by 5 bases and J by 3 bases; unmatched bases: 4. Germline assignment: CDR1 LNHDA and CDR2 SQIVND (reference sequence). The CDR3 DNA sequence: TGTGCCAGTAGTTCAACTAGCGGGAGTACAGATACGCAGTATTTT. It is translated as CASSSTSGSTDTQYF.

This chain joins TRBV27 and TRBJ1-4; no definite D call. V lost 6 bases, J lost 8 bases, and 13 bases lay in between. Germline CDR1 is MNHEY and CDR2 is SMNVEV (reference sequence). This CDR3 is built from 13 residues. CDR3 sequence reads: CASRFRYGEKLFF. CDR3 in DNA: TGTGCCAGCAGGTTCCGATATGGGGAAAAACTGTTTTTT.

The V and J genes are TRBV27 and TRBJ2-7; D possibly corresponds to TRBD2 (5 bases). In germline, CDR1 is MNHEY, CDR2 SMNVEV (reference sequence). The germline V and J ends were trimmed by 6 bases and 0 bases, with 15 bases remaining between them. The CDR3 has 15 residues. CDR3 nucleotides: TGTGCCAGCAGGCCAGGCTCAGCGGTCTCCTACGAGCAGTACTTC. Its protein is CASRPGSAVSYEQYF.

As to this clone: Other DNA sequences in the same sample also yield this CDR3. The chain employs TRBV6-5 and TRBJ2-7, with 9 positions matching TRBD2. The CDR3 is 15 amino acids. Trimming at V came to 2 bases and at J to 1 base, leaving 3 bases not matched to a gene. In germline, CDR1 is MNHEY, CDR2 SVGAGI. The CDR3 is CASSYVAGGSYEQYF. The DNA for the CDR3 is TGTGCCAGCAGTTACGTCGCGGGAGGGTCCTACGAGCAGTACTTC.

The chain links TRBV5-4 to TRBJ2-1; D is possibly TRBD1 (5 bases). Germline V gene lookup returns CDR1 SGHNT and CDR2 YYREEE (reference sequence). This CDR3 is built from 16 residues. V shed 3 bases and J shed 5 bases, with 18 bases lying between them. The CDR3 DNA is TGTGCCAGCAGCTCTAAGGGGCTAAACCTTAACAATGAGCAGTTCTTC. Translated, it gives CASSSKGLNLNNEQFF.

This rearrangement joins TRBV18 to TRBJ2-7, with D tentatively TRBD1 or TRBD2 (5 bases each). The CDR3 is made up of 13 amino acids. Germline CDR1 is KGHSH and CDR2 is LQKENI. The V end lost 4 bases, the J end lost 12 bases, and 19 bases lay between the germline ends. Here the CDR3 DNA reads TGTGCCAGCTCACTAAATACTTTCCGGGACCCGTACTTC. Its protein is CASSLNTFRDPYF.

This chain connects TRBV15 to TRBJ2-7; D is perhaps TRBD2 (6 bases). The CDR3 length is 16 residues. Germline CDR1 is LNHNV and CDR2 is YYDKDF (reference sequence). Trimming pared 0 bases from V and 3 bases from J, leaving 15 bases between. CDR3 nucleotides: TGTGCCACCAGCAGAGATGGGAGGTCACCGGTCTACGAGCAGTACTTC. Translated, it gives CATSRDGRSPVYEQYF.

V and J are TRBV20-1 and TRBJ2-3; D is unresolved. Trimming took off 6 bases at V and 6 bases at J, with 10 bases between the two ends. CDR3 length: 11 residues. The germline CDR1 and CDR2 sequences are DFQATT and SNEGSKA (reference sequence). The CDR3 coding sequence is TGCAGTGCGTTAGCCCGGGATACGCAGTATTTT. As protein: CSALARDTQYF.

This chain uses TRBV7-2 with TRBJ2-5; weak D call: TRBD2 (7 bases). There are 14 residues in the CDR3. From germline, CDR1 is SGHTA and CDR2 FQGNSA. Trimming removed 6 bases at V and 9 bases at J, with 20 bases between. The CDR3: CASRQTGGLRSQYF. CDR3 DNA sequence: TGTGCCAGCAGGCAAACGGGGGGCCTGAGGTCCCAGTACTTC.

The V gene is TRBV7-2, the J gene TRBJ1-2, with D maybe TRBD1 (5 bases). Trimming removed 5 bases at V and 1 base at J, with 17 bases between. Germline V gene sequence: CDR1 SGHTA, CDR2 FQGNSA. This CDR3 contains 16 residues. The CDR3 here is CASSGAGRGVNYGYTF. The CDR3 bases are TGTGCCAGCAGCGGTGCCGGGCGGGGGGTTAACTATGGCTACACCTTC.

The CDR3 nucleotides read TGTGCCAGCAGTGAAGGGGGCGGATCGGAGACCCAGTACTTC. It is translated as CASSEGGGSETQYF. The V call is TRBV25-1, the J call TRBJ2-5; tentatively, D is TRBD1 (6 bases). The CDR3 extends over 14 amino acids. The germline V gene encodes CDR1 MGHDK and CDR2 SYGVNS. Trimming left V 2 bases short and J 5 bases short, with 12 bases between.

J is TRBJ2-5 and V is TRBV6-5, with 7 positions matching TRBD2. There are 15 residues in the CDR3. The junction had 4 bases not matched to a gene; V was cut back by 2 bases and J by 1 base. In germline, CDR1 is MNHEY, CDR2 SVGAGI. The CDR3 nucleotides read TGTGCCAGCAGTTACGGGGCTAGCGGCCAAGAGACCCAGTACTTC. Translated, it gives CASSYGASGQETQYF.

CDR3 in DNA: TGCGCCAGCAGCTCTAGGACAGATAATTCACCCCTCCACTTT. This encodes CASSSRTDNSPLHF. This sequence joins TRBV5-1 and TRBJ1-6; maybe TRBD1 (6 bases). Germline CDR1 reads SGHRS; CDR2 reads YFSETQ. The CDR3 length is 14 residues. The germline V and J ends were trimmed by 3 bases and 5 bases, with 9 bases remaining between them.

The chain employs TRBV5-1 and TRBJ1-2; D is unresolved. The CDR3 is 14 residues long. V lost 0 bases to trimming and J lost 3 bases, with 9 bases between them. The germline V gene encodes CDR1 SGHRS and CDR2 YFSETQ. CDR3: CASSLGIGYYGYTF. The CDR3 coding sequence is TGCGCCAGCAGCTTGGGCATCGGATACTATGGCTACACCTTC.

The chain links TRBV5-1 to TRBJ2-1; tentative D call: TRBD2 (5 bases). With 2 bases removed from V and 1 base from J, the gap between germline ends came to 10 bases. This CDR3 has 15 residues. The germline V gene has CDR1 SGHRS and CDR2 YFSETQ. The chain's CDR3 is CASSFGSGSYNEQFF. In nucleotides, the CDR3 is TGCGCCAGCAGCTTTGGGTCGGGGTCCTACAATGAGCAGTTCTTC.

The chain employs TRBV2 and TRBJ1-3; 12 bases fit TRBD1. The CDR3 totals 14 residues. The germline V gene has CDR1 SNHLY and CDR2 FYNNEI. V was pared by 7 bases and J by 4 bases, with 2 bases of the junction left unmatched. CDR3 protein: CASTGTGGGNTIYF. In DNA, the CDR3 is TGTGCCAGCACCGGGACAGGGGGCGGAAACACCATATATTTT.